The 26 T cell receptor beta chains in this list originate from one sample, sequenced in a study of CD8+CD57+ T cells in acquired aplastic anemia. Those patients picked for sequencing had displayed CD8+CD57+ cell expansion on flow cytometry. Genomic DNA served as template for TCR beta VDJ and CDR3 profiling. One entry per CDR3 protein, called by TCRdb with MiXCR from the reads. The sample has hundreds of thousands of distinct CDR3 sequences, 56% seen once. The sequenced sample consisted of sorted CD4+, CD8+, or CD8+CD57+ T cells (not recorded which) from PBMCs. These receptors came from a human donor with aplastic anemia.

This chain joins TRBV2 and TRBJ1-2; D unresolved. Germline assignment: CDR1 SNHLY and CDR2 FYNNEI. The CDR3 is made up of 13 amino acids. V was trimmed by 8 bases and J by 0 bases, leaving 10 bases between them. The CDR3 region has the DNA TGTGCCAGCGGCCTGTTTGCTAACTATGGCTACACCTTC. This translates into CASGLFANYGYTF.

This clonotype turned up a few times. This sequence joins TRBV7-9 and TRBJ2-7, with TRBD1 matching over 12 bases. Trimming at V came to 1 base and at J to 4 bases, leaving 14 bases not matched to a gene. The CDR3 is 19 amino acids. Looked up from germline, CDR1 is SEHNR and CDR2 is FQNEAQ (reference sequence). The CDR3 spells CASSLGKVGGTGGQYEQYF. CDR3 nucleotides: TGTGCCAGCAGCTTAGGAAAGGTTGGGGGGACAGGGGGCCAGTACGAGCAGTACTTC.

This sequence joins TRBV20-1 and TRBJ1-6; the D is unclear. From germline, CDR1 is DFQATT and CDR2 SNEGSKA (reference sequence). The CDR3 is 13 amino acids. V lost 1 base and J lost 9, with 10 bases in between. CDR3 in DNA: TGCAGTGCTAGAGTAACCGAAAGTTCACCCCTCCACTTT. Protein sequence: CSARVTESSPLHF.

In regard to this clonotype: One junction end does not reproduce the germline sequence, and a read error may be involved. The rearrangement uses TRBV7-2 and TRBJ2-7; 7 nucleotides match TRBD2. The CDR3 totals 16 residues. Germline V gene lookup returns CDR1 SGHTA and CDR2 FQGNSA. This CDR3 is CASSQVASGRPAERYF. In nucleotides, the CDR3 is TGTGCCAGCAGCCAAGTGGCTAGCGGCCGGCCTGCCGAGCGGTACTTC.

This chain links TRBV20-1 with TRBJ2-7; no clear D gene. The CDR3 length is 14 residues. Germline assignment: CDR1 DFQATT and CDR2 SNEGSKA (reference sequence). CDR3 in amino acids: CSLAGRVASYEQYF. CDR3 bases: TGCAGCTTAGCTGGTCGCGTAGCCTCCTACGAGCAGTACTTC.

This chain joins TRBV20-1 and TRBJ1-1, with D possibly matching TRBD1 (6 bases). CDR3 length equals 12 residues. The germline V and J ends were trimmed by 5 bases and 1 base, with 8 bases remaining between them. Germline V lookup: CDR1 DFQATT, CDR2 SNEGSKA (reference sequence). CDR3 nucleotides: TGCAGTGCTGTCAGGGGGAACACTGAAGCTTTCTTT. Amino acid sequence: CSAVRGNTEAFF.

The chain links TRBV7-9 to TRBJ2-1; 8 bases line up with TRBD2. There are 11 residues in the CDR3. CDR1 is SEHNR and CDR2 is FQNEAQ in the germline V gene (reference sequence). V dropped 6 bases and J dropped 10; count of bases not matched to a gene: 2. Here the CDR3 reads CASRRLAEQFF. The CDR3 coding sequence is TGTGCCAGCAGGAGACTAGCGGAGCAGTTCTTC.

V usage is TRBV29-1 and J usage is TRBJ2-7; D is possibly TRBD1 (6 bases). CDR1 is SQVTM, CDR2 ANQGSEA, per germline. Trimming cost V 3 bases and J 3 bases, with 15 bases left between them. This CDR3 is built from 14 residues. DNA for the CDR3: TGCAGCGTTGAGGCGACAGGATTGATCTACGAGCAGTACTTC. Encoded protein: CSVEATGLIYEQYF.

Points on this clonotype: The germline gene is not matched at one end of the junction; a read error may be the cause. J is TRBJ1-1 and V is TRBV6-1; a possible D gene is TRBD1 (5 bases). Germline values: CDR1 MNHNS, CDR2 SASEGT. The CDR3 is 14 amino acids. The CDR3 bases are TGCGCCAGCAGTGACGGTGGGGGGAACACTGAAGCTTTCTTT. Amino acid sequence: CASSDGGGNTEAFF.

The rearrangement joins TRBV25-1 to TRBJ2-3; TRBD2 is a possible D gene (5 bases). The CDR3 length is 16 residues. V was trimmed by 3 bases and J by 4 bases, leaving 17 bases between them. CDR1 is MGHDK and CDR2 is SYGVNS in the germline V gene. In DNA form, the CDR3 reads TGTGCCAGCAGTGACCCCCCGGGGAGACGGGCAGATACGCAGTATTTT. Translation: CASSDPPGRRADTQYF.

There are many counts of this clonotype. The V call is TRBV4-1, the J call TRBJ2-2; no clear D. CDR1 is MGHRA and CDR2 is YSYEKL in the germline V gene. V was shortened by 1 base and J by 0 bases, with 6 bases between the two germline ends. This CDR3 is 15 amino acids long. Here the CDR3 reads CASSQVYPNTGELFF. CDR3 nucleotides: TGCGCCAGCAGCCAAGTGTACCCGAACACCGGGGAGCTGTTTTTT.

This clonotype was observed many times. This sequence joins TRBV5-1 and TRBJ2-5; possible D gene TRBD2, 6 bases. Germline values: CDR1 SGHRS, CDR2 YFSETQ. The V gene lost 3 bases and the J gene lost 4 bases, with 13 bases spanning the gap. The length of the CDR3 is 14 residues. The CDR3, as DNA: TGCGCCAGCAGCTCGGGGGTGGACATAGAGACCCAGTACTTC. The encoded protein is CASSSGVDIETQYF.

The chain links TRBV7-9 to TRBJ1-4, with a tentative D call TRBD1 (6 bases). Germline assignment: CDR1 SEHNR and CDR2 FQNEAQ (reference sequence). The CDR3 has 15 amino acids. The V end lost 0 bases, the J end lost 4 bases, and 9 bases lay between the germline ends. The CDR3 nucleotides read TGTGCCAGCAGCTTAGCGGGGGCGGGTAATGAAAAACTGTTTTTT. Its translation is CASSLAGAGNEKLFF.

Notes on this clonotype: A junction boundary mismatches the germline segment, possibly from a read error. The rearrangement joins TRBV4-1 to TRBJ2-1; D tentatively reads TRBD1 or TRBD2 (5 bases each). The CDR3 runs to 14 residues. CDR1 and CDR2 from the germline V gene are MGHRA and YSYEKL. CDR3 residues: CASSSGPPGDEQFF. The CDR3 DNA sequence: TGTGCCAGCAGCTCGGGACCCCCTGGCGATGAGCAGTTCTTC.

DNA of the CDR3: TGTGCCAGCGCCGGACGGGGGCGGTTCAGGGAGCAGTACTTC. Translation gives CASAGRGRFREQYF. The chain links TRBV2 to TRBJ2-7; the D gene could be TRBD1 or TRBD2 (6 bases each). The CDR3 runs to 14 residues. With 8 bases removed from V and 7 bases from J, the gap between germline ends came to 21 bases. Germline-derived CDR1 and CDR2 are SNHLY and FYNNEI.

There are many counts of this clonotype. This chain joins TRBV5-4 and TRBJ1-1, with unresolved D. Trimming stripped 0 bases from V and 6 bases from J, with 12 bases between. This CDR3 comprises 14 residues. Germline V lookup: CDR1 SGHNT, CDR2 YYREEE (reference sequence). CDR3 coding DNA: TGTGCCAGCAGCTTGGAGGGCCGGGTCGCTGAAGCTTTCTTT. It translates to CASSLEGRVAEAFF.

Remarks on this clonotype: One junction end does not reproduce the germline sequence, and a read error may be involved. The chain is built from TRBV19 and TRBJ2-7, with D tentatively TRBD2 (5 bases). From germline, CDR1 is LNHDA and CDR2 SQIVND (reference sequence). The CDR3 covers 14 residues. CDR3 DNA sequence: TGTGCCAGTAGTACAGGACTCATCTCCTACGAGCAGTACTTT. It encodes CASSTGLISYEQYF.

The chain has TRBV12-3 or TRBV12-4 and TRBJ1-2, with TRBD1 identical over 10 bases. The CDR3 covers 17 residues. Trimming took 4 bases from V and 6 from J; bases not matched to a gene: 14. This CDR3 is CASSSGVMGGQGHGYTF. The DNA of the CDR3 is TGTGCCAGCAGTTCCGGGGTGATGGGGGGACAGGGGCATGGCTACACCTTC.

This clonotype was recorded at least ten times. The CDR3 reads CASSPPGTGVGTDTQYF. The DNA for the CDR3 is TGTGCCAGCAGCCCACCAGGGACAGGGGTGGGCACAGATACGCAGTATTTT. V gene TRBV7-9 combines with J gene TRBJ2-3; 10 bases are a match to TRBD1. The J segment lost 1 base and the V segment lost 5 bases, leaving 9 bases of the junction unmatched. The germline V gene encodes CDR1 SEHNR and CDR2 FQNEAQ (reference sequence). This CDR3 has 17 residues.

The chain is built from TRBV7-2 and TRBJ1-3, with D perhaps TRBD1 (6 bases). The CDR3 has 15 amino acids. Trimming stripped 1 base from V and 3 bases from J, with 10 bases between. From germline, CDR1 is SGHTA and CDR2 FQGNSA. The CDR3 nucleotides are TGTGCCAGCAGCTTAGACAGGGTTGGTGGAAACACCATATATTTT. Its translation: CASSLDRVGGNTIYF.

There are many counts of this clonotype. The rearrangement uses TRBV10-2 and TRBJ2-7, with D tentatively TRBD2 (5 bases). Germline V gene data show CDR1 as WSHSY and CDR2 as SAAADI. The CDR3 is made up of 15 amino acids. V lost 0 bases, J lost 4 bases, and 13 bases lay in between. The chain's CDR3 is CASSESRLASYEQYF. CDR3 nucleotide sequence: TGCGCCAGCAGTGAGTCCAGGCTAGCATCGTACGAGCAGTACTTC.

This clonotype has just a few counts. This chain links TRBV20-1 with TRBJ2-3; 10 nucleotides agree with TRBD1. Germline V lookup: CDR1 DFQATT, CDR2 SNEGSKA (reference sequence). The CDR3 consists of 15 residues. V trimming: 4 bases; J trimming: 5 bases; junction bases outside the gene matches: 9. The CDR3 DNA sequence: TGCAGTGCTACTCCGGGACAGGGGCTGGGAGATACGCAGTATTTT. It codes for CSATPGQGLGDTQYF.

This clonotype showed up just once. The rearrangement links TRBV4-1 to TRBJ1-1; D uncertain. The CDR3 consists of 13 residues. CDR1 and CDR2 from the germline V gene are MGHRA and YSYEKL. With 2 bases removed from V and 4 bases from J, the gap between germline ends came to 8 bases. The CDR3 DNA reads as TGCGCCAGCAGCCAAATAGGGTCCACTGAAGCTTTCTTT. Amino acid sequence: CASSQIGSTEAFF.

The chain combines TRBV9 with TRBJ1-4; 9 bases fit TRBD1. The trim removed 2 bases at V and 7 bases at J, leaving 6 bases unmatched. This CDR3 has 15 residues. Germline assignment: CDR1 SGDLS and CDR2 YYNGEE. This CDR3 reads CASSVGQGRTEKLFF. DNA of the CDR3: TGTGCCAGCAGCGTGGGACAGGGTCGGACTGAAAAACTGTTTTTT.

The chain uses TRBV7-9 and TRBJ2-1; possibly TRBD2 for D (7 bases). This CDR3 is built from 13 residues. The germline V gene encodes CDR1 SEHNR and CDR2 FQNEAQ (reference sequence). V lost 5 bases and J lost 8, with 13 bases in between. The CDR3 region is CASSTQGGDEQFF. The DNA for the CDR3 is TGTGCCAGCAGCACCCAAGGGGGGGATGAGCAGTTCTTC.

DNA of the CDR3: TGTGCCAGCAGCTCCGGGGGAAGCACTGAAGCTTTCTTT. It yields the protein CASSSGGSTEAFF. This chain links TRBV2 with TRBJ1-1, with D tentatively TRBD1 (5 bases). The CDR3 has 13 residues. The V end was cut by 6 bases, the J end by 4 bases, with 12 bases between. CDR1 is SNHLY, CDR2 FYNNEI, per germline.